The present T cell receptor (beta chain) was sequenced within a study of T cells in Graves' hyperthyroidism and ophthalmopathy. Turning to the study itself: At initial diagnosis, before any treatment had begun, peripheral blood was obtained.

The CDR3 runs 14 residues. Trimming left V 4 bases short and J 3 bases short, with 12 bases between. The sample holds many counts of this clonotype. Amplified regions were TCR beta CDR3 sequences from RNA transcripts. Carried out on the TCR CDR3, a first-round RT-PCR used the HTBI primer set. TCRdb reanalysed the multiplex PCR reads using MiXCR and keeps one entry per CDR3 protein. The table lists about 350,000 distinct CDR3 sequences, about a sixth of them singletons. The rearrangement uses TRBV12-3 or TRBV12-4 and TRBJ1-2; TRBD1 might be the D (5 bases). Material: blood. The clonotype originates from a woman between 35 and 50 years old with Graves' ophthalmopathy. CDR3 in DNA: TGTGCCAGCAGTTCTCAGGGAAAGGACTATGGCTACACCTTC. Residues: CASSSQGKDYGYTF.